Listed here is a single TCR beta chain. The antigen is unknown. Treatment noted: about 20 received Ad26.COV2.S at low or high dose, single or two shots; about five received placebo; per-sample allocation not given. At day 63 after the first vaccine or placebo injection, samples were drawn. This person who donated was an adult of 18-55 years in Boston. These data are taken from a study of Ad26.COV2.S vaccination and SARS-CoV-2 variants. Study summary: Within the COV1001 Ad26.COV2.S trial arm, the donor was enrolled. Dosing was one shot or two shots 56 days apart. The study, taken as a whole, reports: Reports say spike-specific CD8+ and CD4+ T cell responses covered substantial breadth after vaccination.

After removal of 3 bases from V and 3 bases from J, the junction contained 4 bases not matched to a gene. The CDR3 covers 14 residues. Germline V CDR1 and CDR2: SNHLY, FYNNEI. TCRdb's copy holds only in-frame clones and misses some; the assay was immunoSEQ multiplex PCR. The table includes 410,000 or so clones, about nine tenths detected once. The clonotype was recovered from a person between 18 and 65 years old who received the Ad26.COV2.S COVID-19 vaccine or a placebo. Sequences were derived from peripheral blood, sampled in a trial of Ad26.COV2.S vaccine versus placebo. V gene TRBV2 combines with J gene TRBJ2-7; 8 bases map to TRBD2. CDR3 in amino acids: CASSESGGLYEQYF. CDR3 sequence (DNA): TGTGCCAGCAGTGAGTCGGGGGGGCTCTACGAGCAGTACTTC. Combining the CDR3 with reference TRBV2 and TRBJ2-7 gives the whole variable domain EPEVTQTPSHQVTQMGQEVILRCVPISNHLYFYWYRQILGQKVEFLVSFYNNEISEKSEIFDDQFSVERPDGSNFTLKIRSTKLEDSAMYFCASSESGGLYEQYFGPGTRLTVT.